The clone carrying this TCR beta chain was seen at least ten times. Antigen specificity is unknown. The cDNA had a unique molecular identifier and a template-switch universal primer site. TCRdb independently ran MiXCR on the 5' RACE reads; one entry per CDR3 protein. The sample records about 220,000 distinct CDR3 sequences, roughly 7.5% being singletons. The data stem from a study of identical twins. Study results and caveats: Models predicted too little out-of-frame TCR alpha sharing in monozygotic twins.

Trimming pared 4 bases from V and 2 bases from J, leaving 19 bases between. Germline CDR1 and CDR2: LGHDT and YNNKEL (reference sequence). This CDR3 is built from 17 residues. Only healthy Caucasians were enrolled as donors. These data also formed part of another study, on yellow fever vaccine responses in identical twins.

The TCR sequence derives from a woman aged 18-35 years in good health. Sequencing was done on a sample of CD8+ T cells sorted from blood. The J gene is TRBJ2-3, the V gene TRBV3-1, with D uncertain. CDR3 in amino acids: CASSPPKAGAFTDTQYF. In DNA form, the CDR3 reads TGTGCCAGCAGCCCCCCTAAAGCCGGAGCCTTCACAGATACGCAGTATTTT.